This T cell receptor beta chain was profiled in a study of blood T cell repertoires in COVID-19. The V gene's germline CDR1 is MNHEY and CDR2 SVGAGI. This CDR3 has 14 amino acids. Trimming shortened V by 6 bases and J by 1 base, and 13 bases separated the two germline ends. Method: immunoSEQ multiplex PCR; TCRdb's copy keeps in-frame clones and lacks some. This sample carries hundreds of thousands of clones, roughly four fifths of them seen once, and the ten largest clones take 3.5% to 4%. The origin of this receptor is a woman aged 40 to 55 who had been exposed to COVID-19. The chain employs TRBV6-5 and TRBJ2-7; tentatively, D is TRBD2 (6 bases). Sequenced material: PBMCs or T cells enriched from blood (not recorded which). The CDR3 here is CASRTAGTSYEQYF. CDR3 in DNA: TGTGCCAGCAGAACCGCAGGGACTTCCTACGAGCAGTACTTC.